This T cell receptor (beta chain) was sequenced during a study of cytomegalovirus exposure and HLA in healthy donors. Notes on the study in general: The study designated 150 or so TCR beta chains cytomegalovirus-associated. While the bulk of TCR sequences proved rare, some public TCRs turned up in many donors. Using the classifier, cytomegalovirus status was reportedly diagnosed with high specificity and sensitivity. A subsequent analysis found that TCR clusters from the first cohort also tended to co-occur in the roughly 120 validation repertoires, with 94% of cluster scores above 0.

V lost 9 bases to trimming and J lost 0 bases, with 5 bases between them. This CDR3 region has 11 residues. Germline loops: CDR1 LNHDA, CDR2 SQIVND (reference sequence). To note about this clone: Antigen: not known.

Repertoires were generated with immunoSEQ multiplex PCR, while TCRdb's copy carries only in-frame clones and drops some. Of roughly 150,000 clones listed, more than 70% are singletons. The specimen sequenced was PBMCs. V and J are TRBV19 and TRBJ1-1; D uncertain. The TCR originated in a man aged 30-40 years in good health and CMV-seropositive. The CDR3 DNA sequence: TGTGCCAGCCGTTTGAACACTGAAGCTTTCTTT. It encodes CASRLNTEAFF.